The present T cell receptor beta chain was sequenced within a study of T-cell reconstitution after alpha-beta-depleted transplantation in children. Overall study findings and caveats: T-cell counts and diversity at one year post-transplant came mainly from newly produced T cells. Reportedly, only several hundred clones from non-depleted graft cells drove alpha-beta T-cell counts at about two months. The study traced high day-60 TCRbeta diversity in some patients to surviving recipient T cells and thymic progenitors.

Germline V gene sequence: CDR1 SGHRS, CDR2 YFSETQ. Trimming pared 1 base from V and 5 bases from J, leaving 6 bases between. This CDR3 contains 13 residues. As it was prepared, the TCRbeta library received unique molecular identifiers. One entry per CDR3 protein results from TCRdb running MiXCR on the PCR reads. The sample gives some 600,000 distinct CDR3 sequences, 13% of which show up once; 2% to 2.5% is in the top ten. About this clonotype: Antigen: not known.

The sequence was collected from a male patient between 5 and 17 years old who had a stem cell transplant for acute myeloid leukemia, so the T cells may come from the graft donor. The specimen comprised PBMCs, mostly from graft donor cells, sampled 360 days after TCRalphabeta/CD19-depleted stem cell transplant. The rearrangement links TRBV5-1 to TRBJ2-2, with D hard to call. The chain's CDR3 is CASSLSQTGELFF. The DNA for the CDR3 is TGCGCCAGCAGCTTGTCACAGACCGGGGAGCTGTTTTTT.